This T cell receptor (beta chain) was sequenced during a study of T-cell reconstitution after alpha-beta-depleted transplantation in children. Molecular barcoding with unique molecular identifiers was used for the TCRbeta library. TCRdb itself ran the PCR reads through MiXCR, one entry per CDR3 protein. The profile shows more than 100,000 distinct CDR3 sequences, about 23% of them singletons. This clonotype came up many times. No antigen is known for it. Whole-study results and caveats: By one year post-transplant, T-cell counts and diversity largely arose from T cells that were newly produced.

This TCR was recovered from a male patient between 2 and 9 years old who had a stem cell transplant for chronic granulomatous disease, so the T cells may come from the graft donor. The material sequenced was PBMCs, mostly from graft donor cells, taken 180 days after TCRalphabeta/CD19-depleted stem cell transplant.

This CDR3 is CASRPVRQDEDNEQFF. The CDR3 coding sequence is TGTGCCAGCAGGCCAGTCCGACAGGACGAGGATAATGAGCAGTTCTTC. The V and J genes are TRBV12-3 or TRBV12-4 and TRBJ2-1, with D possibly TRBD1 on 6 matching bases. The V end lost 6 bases, the J end lost 7 bases, and 22 bases lay between the germline ends. The CDR3 extends over 16 amino acids.